This T cell receptor (beta chain) was found in a study of blood T cell repertoires in COVID-19. About the study: Researchers got acute and convalescent COVID-19 samples from the United States, Italy and Spain. T cells, B-cell-depleted T cells, or PBMCs provided the cDNA or gDNA that served as material.

Original processing notes: By means of reference gene primer amplification, nucleated cell counts were estimated. Sequenced by immunoSEQ multiplex PCR; TCRdb stores in-frame clones only, minus some. V, J and clone size derive from that table, while D and trimming were established from the DNA sequence. The sample records approximately 200,000 clones, roughly 80% being singletons. This receptor was identified in a man in his 60s with active or convalescent COVID-19. Sequenced input: peripheral blood.

The chain's CDR3 is CASSRLTGVNGNTIYF. The CDR3 nucleotides are TGTGCCAGCAGCCGATTAACGGGGGTCAATGGAAACACCATATATTTT. The chain has TRBV7-6 and TRBJ1-3, with D maybe TRBD1 (5 bases). The CDR3 is made up of 16 amino acids. Between the trimmed V and J ends, which lost 5 bases and 3 bases, there was a span of 17 bases. The V gene's germline CDR1 is SGHVS and CDR2 FNYEAQ. The full variable domain, in which reference TRBV7-6 and TRBJ1-3 provide the parts outside the CDR3, is GAGVSQSPRYKVTKRGQDVALRCDPISGHVSLYWYRQALGQGPEFLTYFNYEAQQDKSGLPNDRFSAERPEGSISTLTIQRTEQRDSAMYRCASSRLTGVNGNTIYFGEGSWLTVV.